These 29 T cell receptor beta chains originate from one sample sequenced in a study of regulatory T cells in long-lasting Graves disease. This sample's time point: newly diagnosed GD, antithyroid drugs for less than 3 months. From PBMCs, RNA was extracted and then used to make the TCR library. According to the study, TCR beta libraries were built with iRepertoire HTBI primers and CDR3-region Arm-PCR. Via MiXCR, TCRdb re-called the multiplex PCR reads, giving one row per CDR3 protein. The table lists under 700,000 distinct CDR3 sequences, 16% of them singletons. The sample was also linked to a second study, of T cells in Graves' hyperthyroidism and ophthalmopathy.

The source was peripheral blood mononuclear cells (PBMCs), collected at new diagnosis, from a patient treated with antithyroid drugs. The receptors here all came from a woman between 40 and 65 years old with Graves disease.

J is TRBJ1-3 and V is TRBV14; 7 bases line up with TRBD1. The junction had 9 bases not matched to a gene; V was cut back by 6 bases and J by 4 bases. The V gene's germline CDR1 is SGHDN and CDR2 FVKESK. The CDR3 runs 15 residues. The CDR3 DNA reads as TGTGCCAGCAGTCGACAGGGAATGTCCGGAAACACCATATATTTT. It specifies CASSRQGMSGNTIYF.

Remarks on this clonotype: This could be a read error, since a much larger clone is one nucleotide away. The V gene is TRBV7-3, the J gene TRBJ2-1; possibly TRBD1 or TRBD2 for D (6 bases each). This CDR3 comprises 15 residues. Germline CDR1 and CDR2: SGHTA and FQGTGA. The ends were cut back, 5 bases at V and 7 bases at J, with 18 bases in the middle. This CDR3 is CASSPQEGEVNEQFF. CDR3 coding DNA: TGTGCCAGCAGCCCCCAGGAGGGGGAGGTAAATGAGCAGTTCTTC.

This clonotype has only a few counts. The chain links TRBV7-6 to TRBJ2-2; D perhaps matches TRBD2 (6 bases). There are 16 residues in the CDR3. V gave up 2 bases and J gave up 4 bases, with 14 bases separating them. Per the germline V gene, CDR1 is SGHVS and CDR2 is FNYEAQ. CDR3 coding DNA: TGTGCCAGCAGCTTACCACGGCCCGGGGGCACCGGGGAGCTGTTTTTT. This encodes CASSLPRPGGTGELFF.

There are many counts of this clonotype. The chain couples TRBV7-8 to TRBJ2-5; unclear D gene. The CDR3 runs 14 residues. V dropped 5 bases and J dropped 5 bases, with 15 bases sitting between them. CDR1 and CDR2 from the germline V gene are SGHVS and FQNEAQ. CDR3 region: CASSPSWGVETQYF. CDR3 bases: TGTGCCAGCAGCCCCTCCTGGGGTGTGGAGACCCAGTACTTC. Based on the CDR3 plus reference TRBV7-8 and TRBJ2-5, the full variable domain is GAGVSQSPRYKVAKRGQDVALRCDPISGHVSLFWYQQALGQGPEFLTYFQNEAQLDKSGLPSDRFFAERPEGSVSTLKIQRTQQEDSAVYLCASSPSWGVETQYFGPGTRLLVL.

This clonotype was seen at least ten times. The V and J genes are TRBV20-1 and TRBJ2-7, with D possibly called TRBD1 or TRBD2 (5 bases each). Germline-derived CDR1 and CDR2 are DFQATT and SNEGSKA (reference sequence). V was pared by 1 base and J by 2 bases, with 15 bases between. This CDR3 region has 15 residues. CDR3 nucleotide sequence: TGCAGTGCTAGAGGTCCGTATGGGACCACCTACGAGCAGTACTTC. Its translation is CSARGPYGTTYEQYF.

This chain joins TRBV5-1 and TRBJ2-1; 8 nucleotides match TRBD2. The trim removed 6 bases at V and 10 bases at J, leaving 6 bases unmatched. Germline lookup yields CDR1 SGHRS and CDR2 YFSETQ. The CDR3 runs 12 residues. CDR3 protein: CASTGTSREQFF. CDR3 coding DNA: TGCGCCAGCACCGGGACTAGTAGGGAGCAGTTCTTC.

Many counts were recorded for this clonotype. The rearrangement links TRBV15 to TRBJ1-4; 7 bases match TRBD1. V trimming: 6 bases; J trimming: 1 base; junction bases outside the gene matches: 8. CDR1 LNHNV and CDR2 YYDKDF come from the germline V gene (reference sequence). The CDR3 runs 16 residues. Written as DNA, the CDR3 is TGTGCCACCAGTTCAAAAAGACAGGGAACTAATGAAAAACTGTTTTTT. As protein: CATSSKRQGTNEKLFF.

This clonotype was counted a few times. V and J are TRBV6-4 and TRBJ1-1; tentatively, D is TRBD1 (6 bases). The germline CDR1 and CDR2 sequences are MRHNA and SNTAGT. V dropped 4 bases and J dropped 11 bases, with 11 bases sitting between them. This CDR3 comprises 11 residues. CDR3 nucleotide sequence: TGTGCCAGCAGTGGGGGGGGCTTGGCTTTCTTT. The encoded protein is CASSGGGLAFF.

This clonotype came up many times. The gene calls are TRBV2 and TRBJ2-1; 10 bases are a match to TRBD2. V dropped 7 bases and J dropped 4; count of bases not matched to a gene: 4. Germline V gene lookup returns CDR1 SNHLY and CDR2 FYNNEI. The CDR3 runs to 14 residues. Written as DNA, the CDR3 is TGTGCCAGCACCCTTAGCGGGGGGTACAATGAGCAGTTCTTC. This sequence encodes CASTLSGGYNEQFF.

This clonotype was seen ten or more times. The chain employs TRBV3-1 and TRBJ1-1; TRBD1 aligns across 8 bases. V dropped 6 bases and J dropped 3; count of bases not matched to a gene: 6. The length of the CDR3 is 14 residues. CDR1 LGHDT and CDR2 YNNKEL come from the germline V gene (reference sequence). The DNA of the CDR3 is TGTGCCAGCAGAAAGACAGGGGTGGACACTGAAGCTTTCTTT. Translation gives CASRKTGVDTEAFF.

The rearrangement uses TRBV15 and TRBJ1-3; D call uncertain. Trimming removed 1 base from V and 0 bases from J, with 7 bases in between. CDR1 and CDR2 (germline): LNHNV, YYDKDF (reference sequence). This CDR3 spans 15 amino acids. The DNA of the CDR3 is TGTGCCACCAGCAGAGGGGTTGACTCTGGAAACACCATATATTTT. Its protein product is CATSRGVDSGNTIYF.

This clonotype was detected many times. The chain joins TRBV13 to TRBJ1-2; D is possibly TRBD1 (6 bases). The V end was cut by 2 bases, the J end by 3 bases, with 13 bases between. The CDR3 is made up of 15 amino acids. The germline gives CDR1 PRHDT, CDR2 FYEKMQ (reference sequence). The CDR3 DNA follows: TGTGCCAGCAGCTTATATTGGGGGCCCGACTATGGCTACACCTTC. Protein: CASSLYWGPDYGYTF. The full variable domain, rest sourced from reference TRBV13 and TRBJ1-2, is AAGVIQSPRHLIKEKRETATLKCYPIPRHDTVYWYQQGPGQDPQFLISFYEKMQSDKGSIPDRFSAQQFSDYHSELNMSSLELGDSALYFCASSLYWGPDYGYTFGSGTRLTVV.

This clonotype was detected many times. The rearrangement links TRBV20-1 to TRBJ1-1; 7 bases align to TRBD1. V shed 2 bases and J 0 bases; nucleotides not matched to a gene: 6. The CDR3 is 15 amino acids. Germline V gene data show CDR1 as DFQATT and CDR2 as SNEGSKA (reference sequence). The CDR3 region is CSARTLGTVNTEAFF. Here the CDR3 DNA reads TGCAGTGCTAGAACGTTGGGGACAGTGAACACTGAAGCTTTCTTT.

Here the CDR3 reads CASSFDRGLYGYTF. The CDR3 region has the DNA TGTGCCAGCAGCTTTGATAGAGGCTTGTATGGCTACACCTTC. This chain links TRBV7-9 with TRBJ1-2; D remains unclear. Trimming pared 3 bases from V and 5 bases from J, leaving 13 bases between. CDR1 and CDR2 from the germline V gene are SEHNR and FQNEAQ (reference sequence). The CDR3 extends over 14 amino acids.

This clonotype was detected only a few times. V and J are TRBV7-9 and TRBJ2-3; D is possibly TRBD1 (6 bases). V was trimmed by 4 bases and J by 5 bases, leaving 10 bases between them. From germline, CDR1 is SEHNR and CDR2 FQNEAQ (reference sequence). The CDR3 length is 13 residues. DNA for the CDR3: TGTGCCAGCAGCTGGGACACGGGAGATACGCAGTATTTT. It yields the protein CASSWDTGDTQYF.

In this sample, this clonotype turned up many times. Here the CDR3 reads CASSPGWGADQPQHF. In nucleotides, the CDR3 is TGTGCCAGCAGTCCAGGATGGGGGGCTGATCAGCCCCAGCATTTT. The genes are TRBV7-6 and TRBJ1-5; possibly TRBD1 for D (6 bases). Trimming took 6 bases from V and 5 from J, leaving 17 bases between them. The CDR3 has 15 amino acids. Germline assignment: CDR1 SGHVS and CDR2 FNYEAQ.

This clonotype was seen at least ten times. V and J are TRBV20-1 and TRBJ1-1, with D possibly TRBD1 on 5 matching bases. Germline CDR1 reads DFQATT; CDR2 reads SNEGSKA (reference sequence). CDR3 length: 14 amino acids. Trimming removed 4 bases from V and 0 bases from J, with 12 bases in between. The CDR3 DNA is TGCAGTGCTAACGCAGGGTCCTTGAACACTGAAGCTTTCTTT. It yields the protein CSANAGSLNTEAFF.

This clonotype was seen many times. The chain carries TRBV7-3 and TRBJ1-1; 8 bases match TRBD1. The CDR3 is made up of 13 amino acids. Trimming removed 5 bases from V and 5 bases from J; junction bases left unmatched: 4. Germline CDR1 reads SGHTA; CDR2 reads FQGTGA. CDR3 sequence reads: CASSVTGGTEAFF. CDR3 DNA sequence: TGTGCCAGCAGCGTTACAGGGGGGACTGAAGCTTTCTTT.

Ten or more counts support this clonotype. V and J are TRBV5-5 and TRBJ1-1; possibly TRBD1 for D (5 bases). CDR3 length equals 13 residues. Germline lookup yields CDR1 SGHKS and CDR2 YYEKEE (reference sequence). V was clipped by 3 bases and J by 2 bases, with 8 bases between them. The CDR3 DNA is TGTGCCAGCAGCTGGAGGGGTAACACTGAAGCTTTCTTT. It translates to CASSWRGNTEAFF.

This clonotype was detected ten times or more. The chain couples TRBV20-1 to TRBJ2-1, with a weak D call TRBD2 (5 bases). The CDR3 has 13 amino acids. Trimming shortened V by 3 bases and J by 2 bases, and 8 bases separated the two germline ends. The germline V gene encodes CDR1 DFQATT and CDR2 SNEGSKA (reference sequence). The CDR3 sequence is CSASRGTYNEQFF. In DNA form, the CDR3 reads TGCAGTGCTAGCCGGGGAACCTACAATGAGCAGTTCTTC.

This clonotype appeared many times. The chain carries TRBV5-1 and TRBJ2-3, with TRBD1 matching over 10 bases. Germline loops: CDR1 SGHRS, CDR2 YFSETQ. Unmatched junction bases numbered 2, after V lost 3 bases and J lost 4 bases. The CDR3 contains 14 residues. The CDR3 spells CASSSTGGADTQYF. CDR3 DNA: TGCGCCAGCAGCTCGACAGGGGGCGCAGATACGCAGTATTTT.

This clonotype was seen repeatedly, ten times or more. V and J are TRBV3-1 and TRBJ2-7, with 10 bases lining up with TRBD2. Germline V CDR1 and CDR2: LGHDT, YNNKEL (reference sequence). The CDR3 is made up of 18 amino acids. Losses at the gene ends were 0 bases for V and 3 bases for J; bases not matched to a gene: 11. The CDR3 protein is CASSQDPSGGSQYYEQYF. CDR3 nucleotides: TGTGCCAGCAGCCAAGATCCTAGCGGGGGATCCCAATACTACGAGCAGTACTTC.

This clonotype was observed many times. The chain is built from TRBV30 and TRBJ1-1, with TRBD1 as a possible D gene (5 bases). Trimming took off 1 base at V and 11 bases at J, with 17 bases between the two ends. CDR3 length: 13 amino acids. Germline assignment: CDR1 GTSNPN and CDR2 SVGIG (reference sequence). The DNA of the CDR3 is TGTGCCTGGAGTGAAATATTAGACAGTGGGGCTTTCTTT. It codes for CAWSEILDSGAFF.

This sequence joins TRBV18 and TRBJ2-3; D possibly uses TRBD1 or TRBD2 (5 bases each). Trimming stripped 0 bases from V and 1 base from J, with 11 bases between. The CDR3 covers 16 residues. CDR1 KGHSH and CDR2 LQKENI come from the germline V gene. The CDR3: CASSPPSGAGTDTQYF. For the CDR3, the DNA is TGTGCCAGCTCACCACCGTCCGGGGCTGGCACAGATACGCAGTATTTT.

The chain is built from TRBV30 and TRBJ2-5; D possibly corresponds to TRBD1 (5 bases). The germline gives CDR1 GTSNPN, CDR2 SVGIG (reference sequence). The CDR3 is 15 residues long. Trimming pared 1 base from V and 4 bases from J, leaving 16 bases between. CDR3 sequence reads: CAWSATTGLGETQYF. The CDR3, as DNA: TGTGCCTGGAGTGCGACAACAGGTCTGGGAGAGACCCAGTACTTC.

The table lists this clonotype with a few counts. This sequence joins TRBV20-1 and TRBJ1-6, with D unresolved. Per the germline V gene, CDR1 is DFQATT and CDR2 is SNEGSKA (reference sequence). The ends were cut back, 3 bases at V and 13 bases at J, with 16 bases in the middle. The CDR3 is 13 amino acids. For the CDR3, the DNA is TGCAGTGCTAGTCGCGACCTAATATCGCCCCTCCACTTT. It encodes CSASRDLISPLHF.

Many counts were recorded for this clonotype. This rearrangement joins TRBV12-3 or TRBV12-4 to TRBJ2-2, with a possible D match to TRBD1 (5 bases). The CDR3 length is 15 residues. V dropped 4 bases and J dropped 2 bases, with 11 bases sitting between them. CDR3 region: CASSSADSNTGELFF. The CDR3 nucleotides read TGTGCCAGCAGTTCCGCCGACAGTAACACCGGGGAGCTGTTTTTT.

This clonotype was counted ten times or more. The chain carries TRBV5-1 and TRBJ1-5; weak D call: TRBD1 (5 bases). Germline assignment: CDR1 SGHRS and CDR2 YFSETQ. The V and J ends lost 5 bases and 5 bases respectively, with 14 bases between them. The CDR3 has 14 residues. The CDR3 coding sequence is TGCGCCAGCAGGATGACCCTGGGGGATCAGCCCCAGCATTTT. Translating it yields CASRMTLGDQPQHF.

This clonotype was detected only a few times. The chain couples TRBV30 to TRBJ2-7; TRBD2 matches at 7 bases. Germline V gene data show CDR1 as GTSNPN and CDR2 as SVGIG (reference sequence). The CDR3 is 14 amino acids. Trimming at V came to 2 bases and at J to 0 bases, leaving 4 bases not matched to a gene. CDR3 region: CAWSPREGSYEQYF. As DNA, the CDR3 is TGTGCCTGGAGTCCTAGGGAGGGCTCCTACGAGCAGTACTTC.